Listed here is a single T cell receptor (beta chain). The CDR3 is 15 residues long. Per germline, CDR1 MNHEY and CDR2 SVGAGI. V shed 5 bases and J 3 bases; nucleotides not matched to a gene: 2. Libraries were prepared by immunoSEQ multiplex PCR; TCRdb keeps only in-frame clonotypes and omits some of them. This table holds about 79,000 clones, approximately 93% found once. This sample stems from a study of control samples from healthy donors and cancer patients. V is TRBV6-5 and J is TRBJ2-1; the match to TRBD2 covers 12 bases. This TCR was sampled from a middle-aged woman with lung cancer. Sequencing used PBMCs. CDR3: CASSQLAGGYNEQFF. DNA of the CDR3: TGTGCCAGCAGTCAACTAGCGGGAGGCTACAATGAGCAGTTCTTC.